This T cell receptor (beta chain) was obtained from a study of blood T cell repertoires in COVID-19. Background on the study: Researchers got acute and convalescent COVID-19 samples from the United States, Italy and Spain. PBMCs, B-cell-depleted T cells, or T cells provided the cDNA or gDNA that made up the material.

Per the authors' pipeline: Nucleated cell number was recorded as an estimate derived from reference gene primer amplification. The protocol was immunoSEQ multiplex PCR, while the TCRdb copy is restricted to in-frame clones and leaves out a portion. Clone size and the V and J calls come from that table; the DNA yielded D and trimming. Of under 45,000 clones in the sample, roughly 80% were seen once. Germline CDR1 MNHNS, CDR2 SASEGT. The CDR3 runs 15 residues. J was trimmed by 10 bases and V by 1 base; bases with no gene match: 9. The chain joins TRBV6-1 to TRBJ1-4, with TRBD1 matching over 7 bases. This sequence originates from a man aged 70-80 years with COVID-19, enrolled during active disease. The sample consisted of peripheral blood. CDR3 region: CASSEVGLPGGKLFF. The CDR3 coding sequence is TGTGCCAGCAGTGAAGTTGGACTCCCAGGGGGAAAACTGTTTTTT.